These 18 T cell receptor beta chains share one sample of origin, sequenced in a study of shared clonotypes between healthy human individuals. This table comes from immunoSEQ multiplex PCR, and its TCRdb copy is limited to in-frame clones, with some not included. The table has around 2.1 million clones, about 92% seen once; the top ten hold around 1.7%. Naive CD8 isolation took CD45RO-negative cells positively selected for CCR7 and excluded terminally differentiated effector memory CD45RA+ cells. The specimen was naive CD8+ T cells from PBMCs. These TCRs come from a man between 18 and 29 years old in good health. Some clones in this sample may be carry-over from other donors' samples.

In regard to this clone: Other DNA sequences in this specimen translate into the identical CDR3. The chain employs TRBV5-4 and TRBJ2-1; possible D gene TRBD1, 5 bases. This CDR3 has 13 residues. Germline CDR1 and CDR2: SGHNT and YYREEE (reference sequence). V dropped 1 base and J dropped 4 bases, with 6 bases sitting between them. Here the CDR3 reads CASSLRGYNEQFF. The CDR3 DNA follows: TGTGCCAGCAGCTTGAGGGGATACAATGAGCAGTTCTTC.

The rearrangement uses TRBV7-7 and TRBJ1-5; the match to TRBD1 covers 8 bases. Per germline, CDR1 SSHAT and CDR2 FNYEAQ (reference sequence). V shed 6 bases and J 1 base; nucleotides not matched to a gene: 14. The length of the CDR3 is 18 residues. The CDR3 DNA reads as TGTGCCAGCAGACCTGACAGGGGATCAAGCAAGAGCAATCAGCCCCAGCATTTT. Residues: CASRPDRGSSKSNQPQHF. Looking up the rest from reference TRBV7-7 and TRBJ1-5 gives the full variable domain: GAGVSQSPRYKVTKRGQDVTLRCDPISSHATLYWYQQALGQGPEFLTYFNYEAQPDKSGLPSDRFSAERPEGSISTLTIQRTEQRDSAMYRCASRPDRGSSKSNQPQHFGDGTRLSIL.

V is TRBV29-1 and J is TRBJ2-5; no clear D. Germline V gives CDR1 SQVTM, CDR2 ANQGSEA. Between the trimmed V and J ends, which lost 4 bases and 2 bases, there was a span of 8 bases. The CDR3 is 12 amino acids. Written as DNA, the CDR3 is TGCAGCGTTGTGCCTTCGCAAGAGACCCAGTACTTC. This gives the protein CSVVPSQETQYF. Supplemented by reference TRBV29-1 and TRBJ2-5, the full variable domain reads SAVISQKPSRDICQRGTSLTIQCQVDSQVTMMFWYRQQPGQSLTLIATANQGSEATYESGFVIDKFPISRPNLTFSTLTVSNMSPEDSSIYLCSVVPSQETQYFGPGTRLLVL.

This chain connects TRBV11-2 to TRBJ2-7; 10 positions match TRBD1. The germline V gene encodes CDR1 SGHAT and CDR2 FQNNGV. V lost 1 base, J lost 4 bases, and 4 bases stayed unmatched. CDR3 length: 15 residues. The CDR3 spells CASSLGGQGLYEQYF. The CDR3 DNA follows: TGTGCCAGCAGCTTAGGGGGACAGGGGTTATACGAGCAGTACTTC.

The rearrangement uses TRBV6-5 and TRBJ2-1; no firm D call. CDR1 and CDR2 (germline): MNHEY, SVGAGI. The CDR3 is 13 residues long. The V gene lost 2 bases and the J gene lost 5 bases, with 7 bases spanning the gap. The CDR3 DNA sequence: TGTGCCAGCAGTTACGCCACTCACAATGAGCAGTTCTTC. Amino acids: CASSYATHNEQFF.

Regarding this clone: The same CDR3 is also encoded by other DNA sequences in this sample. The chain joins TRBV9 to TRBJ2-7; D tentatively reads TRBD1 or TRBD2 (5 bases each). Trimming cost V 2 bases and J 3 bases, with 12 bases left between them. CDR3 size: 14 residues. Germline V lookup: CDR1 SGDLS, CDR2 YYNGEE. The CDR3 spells CASSVGIGGYEQYF. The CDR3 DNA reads TGTGCCAGCAGCGTCGGGATTGGGGGCTACGAGCAGTACTTC. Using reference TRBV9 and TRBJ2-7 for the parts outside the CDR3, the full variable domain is DSGVTQTPKHLITATGQRVTLRCSPRSGDLSVYWYQQSLDQGLQFLIQYYNGEERAKGNILERFSAQQFPDLHSELNLSSLELGDSALYFCASSVGIGGYEQYFGPGTRLTVT.

Here the CDR3 reads CASSWEGVEQFF. The CDR3 nucleotides read TGTGCCAGCAGCTGGGAAGGTGTAGAGCAGTTCTTC. This rearrangement joins TRBV11-1 to TRBJ2-1; D not resolved. V dropped 4 bases and J dropped 10 bases, with 11 bases sitting between them. The germline gives CDR1 SGHAT, CDR2 FQDESV (reference sequence). The CDR3 contains 12 residues.

CDR3 DNA sequence: TGTGCCAGCAGTTTTTATGGCGGGACCTCCTACAATGAGCAGTTCTTC. It specifies CASSFYGGTSYNEQFF. J is TRBJ2-1 and V is TRBV28; tentatively, D is TRBD2 (6 bases). The CDR3 totals 16 residues. Germline CDR1 MDHEN, CDR2 SYDVKM. Trimming took off 3 bases at V and 0 bases at J, with 12 bases between the two ends.

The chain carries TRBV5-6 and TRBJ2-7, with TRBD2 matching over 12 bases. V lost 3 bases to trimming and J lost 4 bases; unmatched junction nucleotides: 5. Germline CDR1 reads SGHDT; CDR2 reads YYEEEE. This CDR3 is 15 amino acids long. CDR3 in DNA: TGTGCCAGCAGCTACGGGACTAGCGGGCGTTACGAGCAGTACTTC. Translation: CASSYGTSGRYEQYF. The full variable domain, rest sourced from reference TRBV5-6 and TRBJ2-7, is DAGVTQSPTHLIKTRGQQVTLRCSPKSGHDTVSWYQQALGQGPQFIFQYYEEEERQRGNFPDRFSGHQFPNYSSELNVNALLLGDSALYLCASSYGTSGRYEQYFGPGTRLTVT.

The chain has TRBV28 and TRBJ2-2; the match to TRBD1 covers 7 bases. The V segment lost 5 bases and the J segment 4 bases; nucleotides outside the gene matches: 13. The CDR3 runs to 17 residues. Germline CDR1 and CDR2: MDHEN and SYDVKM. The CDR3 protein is CASSLGPGTALTGELFF. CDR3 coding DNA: TGTGCCAGCAGTCTAGGTCCCGGGACAGCTCTCACCGGGGAGCTGTTTTTT.

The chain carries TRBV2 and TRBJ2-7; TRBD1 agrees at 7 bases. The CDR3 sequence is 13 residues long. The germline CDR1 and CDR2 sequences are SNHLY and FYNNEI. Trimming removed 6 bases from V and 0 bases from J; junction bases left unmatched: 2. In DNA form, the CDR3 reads TGTGCCAGCAGGGGACAGAGCTCCTACGAGCAGTACTTC. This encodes CASRGQSSYEQYF.

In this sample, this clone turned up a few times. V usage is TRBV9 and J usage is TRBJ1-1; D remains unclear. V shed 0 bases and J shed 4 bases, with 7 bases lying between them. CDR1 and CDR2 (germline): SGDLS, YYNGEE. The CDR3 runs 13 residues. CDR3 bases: TGTGCCAGCAGCGTAGGGGCGGTCACTGAAGCTTTCTTT. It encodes CASSVGAVTEAFF.

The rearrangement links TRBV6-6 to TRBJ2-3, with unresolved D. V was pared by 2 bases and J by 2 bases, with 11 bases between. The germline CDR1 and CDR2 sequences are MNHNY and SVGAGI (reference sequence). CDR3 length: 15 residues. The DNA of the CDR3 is TGTGCCAGCAGTTACGGACGACCCTACACAGATACGCAGTATTTT. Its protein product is CASSYGRPYTDTQYF.

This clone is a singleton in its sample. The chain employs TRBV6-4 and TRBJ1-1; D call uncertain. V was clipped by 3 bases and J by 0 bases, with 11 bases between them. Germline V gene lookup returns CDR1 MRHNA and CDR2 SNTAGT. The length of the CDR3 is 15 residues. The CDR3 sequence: CASSESWGMNTEAFF. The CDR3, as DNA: TGTGCCAGCAGTGAATCATGGGGAATGAACACTGAAGCTTTCTTT.

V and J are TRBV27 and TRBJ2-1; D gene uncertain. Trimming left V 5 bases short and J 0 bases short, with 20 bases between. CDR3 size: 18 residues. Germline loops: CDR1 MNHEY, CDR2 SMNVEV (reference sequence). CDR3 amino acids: CASSLHGRIRSSYNEQFF. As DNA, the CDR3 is TGTGCCAGCAGTCTACACGGACGGATAAGGAGCTCCTACAATGAGCAGTTCTTC.

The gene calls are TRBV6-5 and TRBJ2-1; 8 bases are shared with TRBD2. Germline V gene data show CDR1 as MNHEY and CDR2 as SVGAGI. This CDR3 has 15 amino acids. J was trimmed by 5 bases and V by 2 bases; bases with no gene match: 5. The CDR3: CASSYTASGHNEQFF. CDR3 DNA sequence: TGTGCCAGCAGTTACACGGCTAGCGGGCACAATGAGCAGTTCTTC.

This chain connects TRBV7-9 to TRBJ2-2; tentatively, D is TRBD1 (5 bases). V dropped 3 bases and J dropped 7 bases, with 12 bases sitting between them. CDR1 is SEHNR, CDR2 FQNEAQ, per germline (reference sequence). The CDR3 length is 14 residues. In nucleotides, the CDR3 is TGTGCCAGCAGCTTCCCCGTCAGGGTCGGGGAGCTGTTTTTT. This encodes CASSFPVRVGELFF.

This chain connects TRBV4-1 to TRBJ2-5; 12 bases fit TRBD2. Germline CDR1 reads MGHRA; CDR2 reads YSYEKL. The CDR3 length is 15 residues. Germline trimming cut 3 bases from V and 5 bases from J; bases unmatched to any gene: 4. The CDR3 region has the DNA TGCGCCAGCAGCCAGAGACTAGCGGGAGTGGAGACCCAGTACTTC. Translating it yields CASSQRLAGVETQYF.